The source of this T cell receptor (beta chain) is a study of PD-1 blockade in classical Hodgkin lymphoma. Looked up from germline, CDR1 is SEHNR and CDR2 is FQNEAQ (reference sequence). V shed 1 base and J 4 bases; nucleotides not matched to a gene: 4. This CDR3 is built from 15 residues. All patients experienced relapse after autologous stem cell transplantation, and brentuximab vedotin exposure was variable. Method: immunoSEQ multiplex PCR; TCRdb's copy keeps in-frame clones and lacks some. The repertoire consists of approximately 41,000 clones, with around 83% occurring once and the leading ten covering about 5.5%.

V usage is TRBV7-9 and J usage is TRBJ1-5; 7 bases match TRBD1. The sample was peripheral blood mononuclear cells (PBMCs), taken before the second cycle of nivolumab. This clonotype was sampled from a human donor with classical Hodgkin lymphoma. The CDR3 protein is CASSLDGTENQPQHF. The CDR3 DNA reads TGTGCCAGCAGCTTAGACGGGACAGAAAATCAGCCCCAGCATTTT. Full variable domain (missing parts from reference TRBV7-9 and TRBJ1-5): DTGVSQNPRHKITKRGQNVTFRCDPISEHNRLYWYRQTLGQGPEFLTYFQNEAQLEKSRLLSDRFSAERPKGSFSTLEIQRTEQGDSAMYLCASSLDGTENQPQHFGDGTRLSIL.